The clone carrying this TCR beta chain showed up just once. Its cognate antigen is unknown. Losses at the gene ends were 5 bases for V and 2 bases for J; bases not matched to a gene: 18. This CDR3 has 20 amino acids. From germline, CDR1 is SGHVS and CDR2 FQNEAQ. The sample originates from a study of long-term antiretroviral therapy in people with HIV. Study-wide results and limits: Post-ART samples showed increased diversity that remained below transplant donor control levels.

The libraries were made with immunoSEQ v3.0 at survey level. Here immunoSEQ multiplex PCR was the method, and the copy in TCRdb shows in-frame clones only, minus some. This sample has some 10,000 clones; more than 85% occur once, and the top ten carry approximately 18%. The V and J genes are TRBV7-8 and TRBJ2-5; 12 bases are a match to TRBD2. The sample was unsorted PBMCs, taken 0.2 years before starting antiretroviral therapy. The sequence derives from a woman aged 40 to 50 with HIV. This chain's CDR3 is CASSLRGKTSGGRGQETQYF. CDR3 DNA sequence: TGTGCCAGCAGCCTAAGAGGGAAGACTAGCGGGGGCCGGGGGCAAGAGACCCAGTACTTC.